This T cell receptor (beta chain) stems from a study of blood T cell repertoires in COVID-19. Study in general: Specimens from acute and convalescent COVID-19 originated in the United States, Italy and Spain. T cells, B-cell-depleted T cells, or PBMCs supplied cDNA or gDNA.

Original methodology: Amplification with reference gene primers provided the estimates of nucleated cell counts. Clones were sequenced by immunoSEQ multiplex PCR, and TCRdb holds only the in-frame ones, with some missing. D and trimming come from the DNA, and the V and J calls and clone size come from that table. This sample carries some 150,000 clones, just over 85% of them seen once, and the ten largest clones take roughly 3%. With V trimmed by 1 base and J by 1 base, 1 base remained unmatched. Germline lookup yields CDR1 KGHSH and CDR2 LQKENI. The CDR3 sequence is 15 residues long. The chain joins TRBV18 to TRBJ1-5; 7 nucleotides agree with TRBD1. The clonotype originates from a man between 65 and 85 years old with acute or convalescent COVID-19. The material sequenced was peripheral blood. The CDR3 region has the DNA TGTGCCAGCTCACCACAGGGGGCGAGCAATCAGCCCCAGCATTTT. It codes for CASSPQGASNQPQHF.